These T cell receptor beta chains were read from a single sample in a study of blood T cell repertoires in COVID-19. Measured with immunoSEQ multiplex PCR; TCRdb has only the in-frame clones, and not every one. The repertoire holds almost 300,000 clones, with around nine tenths as singletons. The material sequenced was peripheral blood. The receptor source for this set is a woman aged 25 to 39 with COVID-19, enrolled during active disease. Each CDR3 is given with its conserved first and last residue. Each record gives: J gene, V gene, clone size, D gene, CDR3 protein, CDR3 DNA. A D gene is named only where the DNA matches it firmly. Where a row states a size, it is once, few, many or the class of an expanded clone; other rows omit it.

>TRBJ2-7|TRBV5-1|-|-
CASSLASSSYEQYF
TGCGCCAGCAGCTTGGCATCCAGCTCCTACGAGCAGTACTTC
>TRBJ2-7|TRBV15|-|TRBD2
CATSRGGGGSYEQYF
TGTGCCACCAGCAGAGGTGGCGGGGGCTCCTACGAGCAGTACTTC
>TRBJ2-2|TRBV11-3|once|-
CASRRGSGGELFF
TGTGCCAGCAGGAGGGGGTCGGGCGGGGAGCTGTTTTTT
>TRBJ2-1|TRBV5-5|-|TRBD1
CASIFQTGGNEQFF
TGTGCCAGCATCTTTCAGACAGGGGGCAATGAGCAGTTCTTC
>TRBJ2-7|TRBV11-2|-|-
CASGAVPEQYF
TGTGCCAGCGGAGCGGTTCCCGAGCAGTACTTC
>TRBJ1-4|TRBV6-5|-|-
CASGRRATNEKLFF
TGTGCCTCGGGGAGACGTGCAACTAATGAAAAACTGTTTTTT
>TRBJ1-5|TRBV4-1|once|-
CASSQAQTGNQPQHF
TGCGCCAGCAGCCAGGCGCAAACAGGCAATCAGCCCCAGCATTTT
>TRBJ1-4|TRBV3-1/TRBV3-2|-|-
CASSQDGAGTTNEKLFF
TGTGCCAGCAGCCAAGATGGGGCAGGGACAACTAATGAAAAACTGTTTTTT
>TRBJ2-1|TRBV11-2|-|TRBD2
CASSLSGGSSYNEQFF
TGTGCCAGCAGCTTATCGGGCGGGAGCTCCTACAATGAGCAGTTCTTC
>TRBJ2-1|TRBV4-1|-|-
CASSQVGVGSYNEQFF
TGCGCCAGCAGCCAAGTAGGGGTAGGATCCTACAATGAGCAGTTCTTC
>TRBJ2-3|TRBV28|-|TRBD2
CASSLAGTDTQYF
TGTGCCAGCAGTCTAGCGGGCACAGATACGCAGTATTTT
>TRBJ2-3|TRBV11-2|-|TRBD2
CASSLDRVLAADTQYF
TGTGCCAGCAGCTTAGATCGCGTGCTAGCGGCAGATACGCAGTATTTT
>TRBJ1-2|TRBV5-6|-|-
CASTIKVVTPIADGYTF
TGTGCCAGCACCATCAAGGTCGTCACACCAATTGCGGATGGCTACACCTTC
>TRBJ2-1|TRBV11-2|-|TRBD2
CASSLGLAGENEQFF
TGTGCCAGCAGCTTGGGGCTAGCGGGGGAGAATGAGCAGTTCTTC
>TRBJ1-6|TRBV27|-|-
CASSLAVTSTYNSPLHF
TGTGCCAGCAGTTTAGCGGTCACCAGCACCTATAATTCACCCCTCCACTTT
>TRBJ2-7|TRBV14|-|-
CASSRGRGSSYEQYF
TGTGCCAGCAGCCGGGGTAGGGGCAGCTCCTACGAGCAGTACTTC
>TRBJ1-2|TRBV16|-|TRBD1
CASSQSRTGSDYGYTF
TGTGCCAGCAGCCAATCCCGGACAGGGTCTGACTATGGCTACACCTTC
>TRBJ1-2|TRBV28|-|TRBD1
CASAGTGPRGYTF
TGTGCCAGCGCCGGGACAGGGCCTCGTGGCTACACCTTC
>TRBJ2-7|TRBV28|-|-
CATKSSAGEYHERYF
TGTGCCACCAAGTCATCAGCCGGGGAGTACCACGAGCGGTACTTC
>TRBJ2-2|TRBV7-6|-|TRBD2
CASSSGLAGSGELFF
TGTGCCAGCAGCTCGGGACTAGCGGGGAGCGGGGAGCTGTTTTTT
>TRBJ1-4|TRBV18|-|TRBD1
CASSSGTVNEKLFF
TGTGCCAGCTCCTCCGGGACAGTTAATGAAAAACTGTTTTTT
>TRBJ2-1|TRBV7-2|-|TRBD2
CASSLSAGGPYNEQFF
TGTGCCAGCAGCTTATCTGCGGGGGGGCCCTACAATGAGCAGTTCTTC
>TRBJ1-3|TRBV4-1|-|TRBD1
CASSQGQGGSGNTIYF
TGCGCCAGCAGCCAGGGACAGGGAGGCTCTGGAAACACCATATATTTT
>TRBJ1-3|TRBV5-1|-|-
CASRRDNSGNTIYF
TGCGCCAGCCGCCGGGACAACTCTGGAAACACCATATATTTT
>TRBJ1-1|TRBV27|-|-
CASSLALNTEAFF
TGTGCCAGCAGTTTAGCGTTGAACACTGAAGCTTTCTTT
>TRBJ2-7|TRBV7-6|-|TRBD1
CASSLAAPGTGAYEQYF
TGTGCCAGCAGCTTAGCGGCCCCCGGGACAGGGGCCTACGAGCAGTACTTC
>TRBJ1-6|TRBV5-4|few|-
CASSLVDRRNSPLHF
TGTGCCAGCAGCTTGGTCGACAGGAGAAATTCACCCCTCCACTTT
>TRBJ2-7|TRBV4-1|once|TRBD2
CASSQDYGGITYEQYF
TGCGCCAGCAGCCAAGATTACGGGGGGATCACCTACGAGCAGTACTTC
>TRBJ1-5|TRBV6-5|-|-
CASRDKPNQPQHF
TGTGCCAGCAGGGACAAGCCTAATCAGCCCCAGCATTTT
>TRBJ2-1|TRBV19|-|-
CASSIAAGISGEQFF
TGTGCCAGTAGTATAGCGGCAGGGATTTCGGGTGAGCAGTTCTTC
>TRBJ1-4|TRBV2|-|-
CASSESDEKLFF
TGTGCCAGCAGTGAATCGGATGAAAAACTGTTTTTT
>TRBJ2-7|TRBV19|-|TRBD1
CASSIGTGHLYEQYF
TGTGCCAGTAGCATTGGGACAGGCCATCTATACGAGCAGTACTTC
>TRBJ2-2|TRBV3-1/TRBV3-2|-|-
CASSPHRGSGVSGELFF
TGTGCCAGCAGCCCCCACAGGGGTAGCGGGGTTTCCGGGGAGCTGTTTTTT
>TRBJ2-1|TRBV3-1/TRBV3-2|-|TRBD2
CASSLGTTNNEQFF
TGTGCCAGCAGCCTCGGGACTACAAACAATGAGCAGTTCTTC
>TRBJ1-4|TRBV6-5|-|-
CASSYSNGGADEKLFF
TGTGCCAGCAGTTACTCGAACGGGGGGGCAGATGAAAAACTGTTTTTT
>TRBJ1-2|TRBV18|-|-
CASSRTRWDGYTF
TGTGCCAGCTCACGGACAAGGTGGGATGGCTACACCTTC
>TRBJ1-4|TRBV7-9|once|TRBD1
CASSPRTGGREKLFF
TGTGCCAGCAGCCCTCGGACAGGGGGTAGAGAAAAACTGTTTTTT
>TRBJ2-7|TRBV6-5|once|TRBD1
CASSKNGQGYYEQYF
TGTGCCAGCAGTAAAAATGGACAGGGGTACTACGAGCAGTACTTC
>TRBJ1-1|TRBV3-1/TRBV3-2|once|-
CASRKQGGRAEAFF
TGTGCCAGCAGAAAACAGGGAGGGAGGGCTGAAGCTTTCTTT
>TRBJ1-5|TRBV27|-|TRBD1
CASSFTGDGQPQHF
TGTGCCAGCAGTTTCACAGGGGACGGTCAGCCCCAGCATTTT
>TRBJ2-5|TRBV4-2|-|-
CASSAGGRETQYF
TGTGCCAGCAGCGCAGGCGGGCGGGAGACCCAGTACTTC
>TRBJ1-2|TRBV7-2|-|TRBD1
CASSLVVPGTATYGYTF
TGTGCCAGCAGCTTAGTAGTCCCTGGGACAGCCACCTATGGCTACACCTTC
>TRBJ2-3|TRBV5-6|-|-
CASSPGGDTQYF
TGTGCCAGCAGCCCTGGGGGGGATACGCAGTATTTT
>TRBJ2-5|TRBV6-2/TRBV6-3|-|-
CASSYNGEQETQYF
TGTGCCAGCAGTTACAACGGGGAGCAAGAGACCCAGTACTTC
>TRBJ2-5|TRBV18|once|-
CASSPARQGLLETQYF
TGTGCCAGCTCACCCGCCAGACAGGGACTTTTAGAGACCCAGTACTTC
>TRBJ1-1|TRBV6-5|-|-
CASSFSGADTEAFF
TGTGCCAGCAGTTTCTCGGGGGCGGACACTGAAGCTTTCTTT
>TRBJ1-1|TRBV7-2|-|TRBD1
CASSATGGNTEAFF
TGTGCCAGCAGCGCGACAGGGGGGAACACTGAAGCTTTCTTT
>TRBJ2-1|TRBV6-5|-|-
CAGKRQDLSYNEQFF
TGTGCCGGAAAACGACAGGACCTCTCCTACAATGAGCAGTTCTTC
>TRBJ2-7|TRBV7-8|-|-
CASSSRQSSYEQYF
TGTGCCAGCAGCTCACGACAGTCCTCCTACGAGCAGTACTTC
>TRBJ1-5|TRBV6-5|few|-
CASQDSLSNQPQHF
TGTGCCAGCCAGGACAGCCTATCGAATCAGCCCCAGCATTTT
>TRBJ2-3|TRBV5-1|-|-
CASSEYRGGVDTDTQYF
TGCGCCAGCAGTGAATACCGAGGGGGAGTGGACACAGATACGCAGTATTTT
>TRBJ2-1|TRBV6-4|few|TRBD2
CASRRETSVNEQFF
TGTGCCAGCAGGAGAGAAACTAGCGTCAATGAGCAGTTCTTC
>TRBJ1-5|TRBV11-2|-|TRBD1
CASSLAGGSNQPQHF
TGTGCCAGCAGCTTAGCAGGGGGGAGCAATCAGCCCCAGCATTTT